This T cell receptor (beta chain) was found in a study of radiotherapy plus CTLA-4 blockade in lung cancer (dated by TCRdb to between 2018 and 2020). Regarding the complete study: Among enrolled patients, about 19% had an objective response and approximately 30% reached disease control.

Library preparation was by the immunoSEQ multiplex PCR assay. TCRdb carries this immuneACCESS record with in-frame sequences only. Its versions omit some clonotypes, under half of them owing to an unresolved V gene in the studies checked, with the rest unexplained. The sample yields approximately 52,000 clones; 79% were counted once. Together, the top ten hold 8.5% of the sample. The study evaluated CTLA-4 blockade (ipilimumab) given together with focal radiation therapy in patients who had chemo-refractory metastatic non-small-cell lung cancer. About this clone: The antigen it recognizes is unknown. No much larger clone exists at a distance of one base, and base qualities are not known.

Here is what the overall study found, with its caveats: After treatment with radiotherapy and ipilimumab, TCR clones that came from tumors expanded in the peripheral blood. The strongest predictors of response, as reported, were early dynamic changes in blood T cell clones along with a rise in serum interferon-beta after radiation.

Relative to germline, V is 4 bases shorter and J is 0 bases shorter, with 19 bases between their ends. The CDR3 sequence holds 18 residues, the cysteine and phenylalanine included. The CDR3 DNA has 54 bases and is translated from base 1. For CDR1 and CDR2, the germline V gene (reference sequence) lists SEHNR and FQNEAQ. The TCR originated in a human donor with non-small cell lung cancer who had a complete response to radiotherapy plus ipilimumab. This specimen consisted of peripheral blood, obtained from a patient treated with radiotherapy plus ipilimumab. This sequence uses TRBV7-9 and TRBJ2-1, with the D gene call left open. The DNA sequence follows: TGTGCCAGCAGCTCCCGGAGACGAGCAGTGAGCTCCTACAATGAGCAGTTCTTC. Its coded protein is CASSSRRRAVSSYNEQFF.